This entry is about one TCR beta chain. Its matching antigen is unknown. These data belong to a study of shared clonotypes between healthy human individuals. The study, taken as a whole, reports: Among the subsets, naive ones generally showed larger estimated richness than memory ones.

Profiling relied on immunoSEQ multiplex PCR, and the TCRdb table lists in-frame clones only, not all of them. The sample records roughly 2.5 million clones, about 92% being singletons. Germline values: CDR1 SGHRS, CDR2 YFSETQ. Trimming shortened V by 5 bases and J by 0 bases, and 14 bases separated the two germline ends. This CDR3 has 15 amino acids. The chain is built from TRBV5-1 and TRBJ2-5; the D call may be TRBD1 or TRBD2 (6 bases each). Material: naive CD4+ T cells sorted from blood. Subset in this sample: CD45RA+ positively selected. This TCR was recovered from a man between 18 and 29 years old in good health. The CDR3 sequence: CASREGGGNQETQYF. CDR3 DNA sequence: TGCGCCAGCAGGGAGGGGGGAGGCAACCAAGAGACCCAGTACTTC.